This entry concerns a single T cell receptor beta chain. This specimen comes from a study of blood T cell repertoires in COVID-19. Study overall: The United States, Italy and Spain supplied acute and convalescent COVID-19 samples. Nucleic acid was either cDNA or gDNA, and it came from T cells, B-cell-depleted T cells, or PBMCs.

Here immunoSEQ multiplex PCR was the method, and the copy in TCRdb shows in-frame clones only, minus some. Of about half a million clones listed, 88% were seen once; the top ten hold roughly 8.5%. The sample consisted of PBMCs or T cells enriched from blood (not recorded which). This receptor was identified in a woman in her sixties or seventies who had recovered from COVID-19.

The CDR3 region is CASSQTGGAEAFF. DNA of the CDR3: TGTGCCAGCAGCCAAACAGGGGGGGCTGAAGCTTTCTTT. This chain connects TRBV3-1 (or the pseudogene TRBV3-2) to TRBJ1-1, with 8 bases fitting TRBD1. Germline values: CDR1 LGHDT, CDR2 YNNKEL (reference sequence). The CDR3 consists of 13 residues. The J segment lost 6 bases and the V segment lost 2 bases, leaving 2 bases of the junction unmatched.